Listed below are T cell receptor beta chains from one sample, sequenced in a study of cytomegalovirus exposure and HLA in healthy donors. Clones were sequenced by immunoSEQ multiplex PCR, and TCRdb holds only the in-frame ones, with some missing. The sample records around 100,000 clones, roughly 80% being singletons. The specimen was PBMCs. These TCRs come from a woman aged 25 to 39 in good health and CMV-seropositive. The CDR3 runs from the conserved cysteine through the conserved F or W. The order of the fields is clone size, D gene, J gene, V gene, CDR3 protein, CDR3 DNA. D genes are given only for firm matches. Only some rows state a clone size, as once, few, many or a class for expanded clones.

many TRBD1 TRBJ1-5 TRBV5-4 CASRRNRDSRYSNQPQHF TGTGCCAGCAGGCGAAACAGGGACAGCCGGTATAGCAATCAGCCCCAGCATTTT
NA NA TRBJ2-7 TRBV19 CASSTGAAYEQYF TGTGCCAGTAGTACAGGGGCAGCCTACGAGCAGTACTTC
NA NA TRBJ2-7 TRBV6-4 CARTCGGRIYEQYF TGTGCCAGAACCTGCGGGGGCCGTATCTACGAGCAGTACTTC
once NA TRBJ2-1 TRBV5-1 CASSLSGTGLNEQFF TGCGCCAGCAGCCTCAGCGGGACAGGTCTCAATGAGCAGTTCTTC
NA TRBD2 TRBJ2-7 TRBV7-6 CASSLVLAGGPNEQYF TGTGCCAGCAGCTTAGTGCTAGCGGGAGGGCCCAACGAGCAGTACTTC
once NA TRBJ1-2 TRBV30 CASGSGYGYTF TGTGCGTCAGGATCTGGATATGGCTACACCTTC
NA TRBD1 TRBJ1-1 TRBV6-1 CASSEAHSGTGLVAFF TGTGCCAGCAGTGAAGCGCATTCCGGGACAGGGCTTGTAGCTTTCTTT
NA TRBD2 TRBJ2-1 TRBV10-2 CASSEPWTSGGNEQFF TGCGCCAGCAGTGAGCCCTGGACTAGTGGGGGCAATGAGCAGTTCTTC
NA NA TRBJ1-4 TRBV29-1 CSVVSSQNEKLFF TGCAGCGTTGTATCCAGTCAAAATGAAAAACTGTTTTTT
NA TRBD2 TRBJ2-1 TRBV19 CASTTRASGSLHNEQFF TGTGCCAGTACGACCCGGGCTAGCGGTTCTCTCCACAATGAGCAGTTCTTC
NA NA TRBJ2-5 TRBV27 CASSFGGEVGETQYF TGTGCCAGCAGTTTTGGCGGGGAGGTAGGAGAGACCCAGTACTTC
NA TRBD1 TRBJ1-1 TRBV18 CASSPDRGSTEAFF TGTGCCAGCTCACCAGACAGGGGGTCCACTGAAGCTTTCTTT
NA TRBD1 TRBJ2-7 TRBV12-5 CASGSGQGSSYEQYF TGTGCTAGTGGCTCGGGACAGGGCAGCTCCTACGAGCAGTACTTC
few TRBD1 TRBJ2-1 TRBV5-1 CASRPGQGDEQFF TGCGCCAGCAGACCCGGACAGGGCGATGAGCAGTTCTTC
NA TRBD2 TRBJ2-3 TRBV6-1 CASSLLAGGPDTQYF TGTGCCAGCAGTTTACTAGCGGGGGGGCCGGATACGCAGTATTTT
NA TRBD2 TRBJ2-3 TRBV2 CASRSLAGGPDTQYF TGTGCCAGCAGGTCCCTAGCGGGGGGGCCAGATACGCAGTATTTT
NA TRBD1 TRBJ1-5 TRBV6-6 CASSETGGRQPQHF TGTGCCAGCAGTGAGACAGGGGGTAGACAGCCCCAGCATTTT
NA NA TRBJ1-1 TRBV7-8 CASSYGEVGGTEAFF TGTGCCAGCAGCTATGGGGAAGTGGGGGGCACTGAAGCTTTCTTT
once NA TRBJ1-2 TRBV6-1 CASSVGLDTFYGYTF TGTGCCAGCAGTGTTGGCCTCGACACTTTTTATGGCTACACCTTC
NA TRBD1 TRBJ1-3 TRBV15 CATSPGQANTIYF TGTGCCACTAGCCCGGGACAGGCAAACACCATATATTTT
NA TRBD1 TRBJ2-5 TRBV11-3 CASSTSDRGWEETQYF TGTGCCAGCAGCACCTCAGACAGGGGTTGGGAAGAGACCCAGTACTTC
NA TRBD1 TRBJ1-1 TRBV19 CASSPTGGQGAWSAAAF TGTGCCAGTAGTCCCACGGGGGGACAGGGTGCGTGGTCGGCGGCTGCCTTC
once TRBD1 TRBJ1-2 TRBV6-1 CASSAPSGTGGWGYTF TGTGCCAGCAGTGCCCCCTCCGGGACAGGGGGCTGGGGCTACACCTTC
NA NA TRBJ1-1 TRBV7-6 CASSHNSDTEAFF TGTGCCAGCAGCCACAATTCCGACACTGAAGCTTTCTTT
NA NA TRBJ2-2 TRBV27 CASCGLLTPGELFF TGTGCCAGCTGTGGACTCTTAACCCCCGGGGAGCTGTTTTTT
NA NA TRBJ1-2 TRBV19 CASSQNYGYTF TGTGCCAGTAGTCAAAACTATGGCTACACCTTC
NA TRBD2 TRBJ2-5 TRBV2 CASSPSGRVGYF TGTGCCAGCAGTCCCAGCGGGAGGGTAGGGTACTTC
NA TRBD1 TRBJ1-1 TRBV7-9 CSSSYDRGATEAFF TGTTCCAGCAGCTACGACAGGGGGGCCACTGAAGCTTTCTTT
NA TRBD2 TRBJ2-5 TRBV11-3 CASSSTSGGEETQYF TGTGCCAGCAGCTCGACTAGCGGGGGGGAAGAGACCCAGTACTTC
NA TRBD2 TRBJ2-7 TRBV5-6 CASSSQTSGGLEQYF TGTGCCAGCAGCTCCCAGACTAGCGGGGGCCTCGAGCAGTACTTC
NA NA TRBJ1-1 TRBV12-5 CASGSRTGGVSEAFF TGTGCTAGTGGTTCCCGGACGGGGGGCGTCTCTGAAGCTTTCTTT
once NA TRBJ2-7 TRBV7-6 CASSLGGIPSYEQYF TGTGCCAGCAGCTTAGGCGGGATACCCTCCTACGAGCAGTACTTC
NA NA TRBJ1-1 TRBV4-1 CASSQDPRDTEAFF TGCGCCAGCAGCCAAGATCCTCGAGACACTGAAGCTTTCTTT
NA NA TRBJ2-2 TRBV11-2 CASSQLAAGELFF TGTGCCAGCAGCCAACTAGCTGCCGGGGAGCTGTTTTTT
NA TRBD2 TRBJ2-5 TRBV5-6 CASSLFLREGHDEETQYF TGTGCCAGCAGCTTGTTTCTGCGGGAGGGCCATGACGAAGAGACCCAGTACTTC
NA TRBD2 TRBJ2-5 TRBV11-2 CASSPRLAEETQYF TGTGCCAGCAGCCCCCGACTAGCGGAAGAGACCCAGTACTTC
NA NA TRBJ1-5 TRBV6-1 CASSEGRINQPQHF TGTGCCAGCAGTGAAGGGCGGATAAATCAGCCCCAGCATTTT
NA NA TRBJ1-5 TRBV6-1 CASSDGPLPRPQHF TGTGCCAGCAGTGATGGTCCACTCCCTCGGCCCCAGCATTTT
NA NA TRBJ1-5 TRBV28 CASSLSGQPQHF TGTGCCAGCAGTTTATCAGGACAGCCCCAGCATTTT
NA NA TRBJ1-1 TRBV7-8 CASTSGSSVRTEAFF TGTGCCAGCACCTCAGGATCCTCAGTTAGGACTGAAGCTTTCTTT
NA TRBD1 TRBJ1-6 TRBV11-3 CASSSQGLGNSPLHF TGTGCCAGCAGCTCACAGGGGTTGGGGAATTCACCCCTCCACTTT